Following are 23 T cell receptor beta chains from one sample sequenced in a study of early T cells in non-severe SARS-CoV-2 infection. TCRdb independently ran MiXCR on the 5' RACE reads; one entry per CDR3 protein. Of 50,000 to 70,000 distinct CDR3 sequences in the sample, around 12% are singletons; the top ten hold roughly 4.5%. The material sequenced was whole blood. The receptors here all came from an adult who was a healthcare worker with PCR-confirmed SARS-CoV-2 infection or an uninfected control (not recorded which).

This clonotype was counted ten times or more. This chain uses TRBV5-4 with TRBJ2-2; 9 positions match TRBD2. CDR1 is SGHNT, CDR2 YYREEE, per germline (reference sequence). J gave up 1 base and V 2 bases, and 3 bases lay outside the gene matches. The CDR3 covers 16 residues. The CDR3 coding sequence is TGTGCCAGCAGCTTAGAACTAGCGGGGAACACCGGGGAGCTGTTTTTT. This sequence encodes CASSLELAGNTGELFF.

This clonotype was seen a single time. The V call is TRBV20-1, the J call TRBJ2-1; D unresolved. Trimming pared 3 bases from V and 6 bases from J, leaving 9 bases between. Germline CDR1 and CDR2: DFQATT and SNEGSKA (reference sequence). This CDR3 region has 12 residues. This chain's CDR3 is CSARAQINEQFF. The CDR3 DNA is TGCAGTGCTAGGGCACAGATCAATGAGCAGTTCTTC.

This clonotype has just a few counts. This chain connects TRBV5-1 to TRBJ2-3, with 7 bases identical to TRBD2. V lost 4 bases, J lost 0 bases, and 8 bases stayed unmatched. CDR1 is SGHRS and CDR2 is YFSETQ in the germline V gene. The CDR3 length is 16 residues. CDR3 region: CASSPREEGSTDTQYF. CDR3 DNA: TGCGCCAGCAGCCCCCGGGAGGAGGGTAGCACAGATACGCAGTATTTT.

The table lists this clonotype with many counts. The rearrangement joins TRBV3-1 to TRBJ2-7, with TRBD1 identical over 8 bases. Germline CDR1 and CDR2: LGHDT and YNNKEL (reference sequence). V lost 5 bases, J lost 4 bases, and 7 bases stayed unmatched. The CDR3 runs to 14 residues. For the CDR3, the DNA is TGTGCCAGCAGCGAGACAGGGGAAGGGTACGAGCAGTACTTC. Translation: CASSETGEGYEQYF.

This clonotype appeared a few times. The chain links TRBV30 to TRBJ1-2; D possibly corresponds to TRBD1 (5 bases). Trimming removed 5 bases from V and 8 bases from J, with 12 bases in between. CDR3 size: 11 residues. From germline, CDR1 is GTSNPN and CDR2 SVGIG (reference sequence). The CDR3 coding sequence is TGTGCCTGGTTCGGGGGACCCGGCTACACCTTC. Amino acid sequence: CAWFGGPGYTF.

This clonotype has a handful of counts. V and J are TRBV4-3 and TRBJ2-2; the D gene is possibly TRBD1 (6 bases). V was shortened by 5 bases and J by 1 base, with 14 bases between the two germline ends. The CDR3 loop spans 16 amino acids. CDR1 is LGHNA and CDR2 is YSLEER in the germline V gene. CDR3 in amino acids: CASSESRGGNTGELFF. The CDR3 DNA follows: TGCGCCAGCAGCGAGAGTAGAGGGGGGAACACCGGGGAGCTGTTTTTT.

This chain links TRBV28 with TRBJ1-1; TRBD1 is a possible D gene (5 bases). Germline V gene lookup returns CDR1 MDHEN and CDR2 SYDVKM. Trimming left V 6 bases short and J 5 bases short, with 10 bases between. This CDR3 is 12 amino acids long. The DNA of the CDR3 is TGTGCCAGCAGAACAGGATCAACTGAAGCTTTCTTT. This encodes CASRTGSTEAFF. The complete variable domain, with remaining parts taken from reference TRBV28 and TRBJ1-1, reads DVKVTQSSRYLVKRTGEKVFLECVQDMDHENMFWYRQDPGLGLRLIYFSYDVKMKEKGDIPEGYSVSREKKERFSLILESASTNQTSMYLCASRTGSTEAFFGQGTRLTVV.

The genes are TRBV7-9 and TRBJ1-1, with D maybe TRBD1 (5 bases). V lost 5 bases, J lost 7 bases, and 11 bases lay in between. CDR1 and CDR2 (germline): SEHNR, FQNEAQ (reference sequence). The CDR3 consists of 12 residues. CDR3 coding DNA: TGTGCCAGCAGCGAACCGGGGCTTGAAGCTTTCTTT. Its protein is CASSEPGLEAFF.

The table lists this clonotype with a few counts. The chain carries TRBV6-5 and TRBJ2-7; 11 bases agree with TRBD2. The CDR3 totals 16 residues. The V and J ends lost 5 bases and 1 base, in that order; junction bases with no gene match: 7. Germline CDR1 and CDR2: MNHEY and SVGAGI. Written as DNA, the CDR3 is TGTGCCAGCAGTCAGGGACTAGCGGCTTATTCCTACGAGCAGTACTTC. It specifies CASSQGLAAYSYEQYF.

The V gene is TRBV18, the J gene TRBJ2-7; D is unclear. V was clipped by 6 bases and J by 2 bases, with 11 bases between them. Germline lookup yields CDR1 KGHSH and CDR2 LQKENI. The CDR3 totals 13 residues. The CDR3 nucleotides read TGTGCCAGCTCCCCGACGGAAACCTACGAGCAGTACTTC. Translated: CASSPTETYEQYF.

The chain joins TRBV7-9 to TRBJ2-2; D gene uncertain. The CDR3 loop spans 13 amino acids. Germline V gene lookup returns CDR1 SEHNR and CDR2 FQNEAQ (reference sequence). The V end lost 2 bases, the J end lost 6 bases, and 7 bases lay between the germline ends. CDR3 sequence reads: CASSLLGSGELFF. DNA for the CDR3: TGTGCCAGCAGCTTATTAGGTTCCGGGGAGCTGTTTTTT.

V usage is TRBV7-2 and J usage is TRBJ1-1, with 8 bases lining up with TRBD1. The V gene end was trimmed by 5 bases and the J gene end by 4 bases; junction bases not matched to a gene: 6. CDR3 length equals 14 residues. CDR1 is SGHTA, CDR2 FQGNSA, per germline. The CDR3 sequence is CASSPNGQGTEAFF. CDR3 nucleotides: TGTGCCAGCAGCCCCAACGGACAGGGCACTGAAGCTTTCTTT.

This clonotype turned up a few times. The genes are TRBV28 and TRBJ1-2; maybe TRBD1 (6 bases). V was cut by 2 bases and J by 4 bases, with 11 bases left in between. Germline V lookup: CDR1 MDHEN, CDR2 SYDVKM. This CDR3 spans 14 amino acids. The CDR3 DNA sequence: TGTGCCAGCAGTTTAGGGGGCCACTCCTATGGCTACACCTTC. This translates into CASSLGGHSYGYTF.

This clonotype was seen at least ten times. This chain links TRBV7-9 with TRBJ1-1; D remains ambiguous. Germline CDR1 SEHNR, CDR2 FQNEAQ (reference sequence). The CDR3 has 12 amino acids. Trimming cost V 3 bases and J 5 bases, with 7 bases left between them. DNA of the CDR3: TGTGCCAGCAGCTTTGAAAAGACTGAAGCTTTCTTT. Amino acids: CASSFEKTEAFF.

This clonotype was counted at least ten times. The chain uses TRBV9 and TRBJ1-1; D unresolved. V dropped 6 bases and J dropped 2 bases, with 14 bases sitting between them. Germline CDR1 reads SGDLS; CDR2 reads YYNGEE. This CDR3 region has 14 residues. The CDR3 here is CASNKDGINTEAFF. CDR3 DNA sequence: TGTGCCAGCAACAAGGACGGAATAAACACTGAAGCTTTCTTT.

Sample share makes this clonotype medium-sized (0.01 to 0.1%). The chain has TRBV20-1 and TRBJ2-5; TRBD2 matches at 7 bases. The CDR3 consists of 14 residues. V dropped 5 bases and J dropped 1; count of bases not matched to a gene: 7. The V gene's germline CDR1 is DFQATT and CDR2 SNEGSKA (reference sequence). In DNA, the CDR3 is TGCAGTGCTCGACTTTCTAGCGGCCAAGAGACCCAGTACTTC. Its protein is CSARLSSGQETQYF.

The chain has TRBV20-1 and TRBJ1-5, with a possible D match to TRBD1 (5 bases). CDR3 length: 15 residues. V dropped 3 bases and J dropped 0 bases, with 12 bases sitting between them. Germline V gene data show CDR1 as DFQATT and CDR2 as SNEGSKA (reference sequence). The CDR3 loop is CSARLRGNSNQPQHF. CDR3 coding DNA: TGCAGTGCTAGGTTAAGGGGAAATAGCAATCAGCCCCAGCATTTT.

The CDR3 here is CASSFGHSYEQYF. The CDR3 DNA follows: TGTGCCAGCAGCTTTGGCCACTCCTACGAGCAGTACTTC. The J gene is TRBJ2-7, the V gene TRBV7-8; D is uncertain. Germline values: CDR1 SGHVS, CDR2 FQNEAQ. This CDR3 is built from 13 residues. Deletions cut 3 bases from V and 0 bases from J, with 6 bases between.

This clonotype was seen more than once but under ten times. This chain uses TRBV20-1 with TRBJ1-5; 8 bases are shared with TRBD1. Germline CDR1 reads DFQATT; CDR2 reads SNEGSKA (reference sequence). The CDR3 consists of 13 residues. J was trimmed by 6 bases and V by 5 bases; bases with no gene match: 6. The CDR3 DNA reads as TGCAGTGCTTATCCAGGGGGCGGTCAGCCCCAGCATTTT. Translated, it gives CSAYPGGGQPQHF.

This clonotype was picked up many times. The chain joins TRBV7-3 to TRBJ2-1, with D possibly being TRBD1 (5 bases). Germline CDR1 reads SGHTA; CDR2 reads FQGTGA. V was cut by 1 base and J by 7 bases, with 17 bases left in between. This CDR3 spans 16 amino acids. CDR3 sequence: CASSLIGSARGNEQFF. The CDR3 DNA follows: TGTGCCAGCAGCTTAATAGGTTCGGCTAGGGGTAATGAGCAGTTCTTC.

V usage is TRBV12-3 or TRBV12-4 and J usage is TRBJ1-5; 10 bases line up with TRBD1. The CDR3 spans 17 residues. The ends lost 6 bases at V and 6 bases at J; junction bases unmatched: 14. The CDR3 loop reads CASSLLRTGGIIQPQHF. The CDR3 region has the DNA TGTGCCAGCAGCCTACTGAGGACAGGGGGGATTATTCAGCCCCAGCATTTT.

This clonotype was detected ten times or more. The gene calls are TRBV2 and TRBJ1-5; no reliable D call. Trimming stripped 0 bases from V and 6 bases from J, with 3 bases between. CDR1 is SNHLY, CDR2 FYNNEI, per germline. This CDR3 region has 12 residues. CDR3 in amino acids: CASSEAPQPQHF. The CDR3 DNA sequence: TGTGCCAGCAGTGAAGCGCCTCAGCCCCAGCATTTT.

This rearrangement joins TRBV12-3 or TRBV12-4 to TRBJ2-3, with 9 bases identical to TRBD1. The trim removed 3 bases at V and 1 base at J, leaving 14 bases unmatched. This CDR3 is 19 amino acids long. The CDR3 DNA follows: TGTGCCAGCAGTTTTGGTATACCGGGACAGGGTAGTGGCACAGATACGCAGTATTTT. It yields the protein CASSFGIPGQGSGTDTQYF.